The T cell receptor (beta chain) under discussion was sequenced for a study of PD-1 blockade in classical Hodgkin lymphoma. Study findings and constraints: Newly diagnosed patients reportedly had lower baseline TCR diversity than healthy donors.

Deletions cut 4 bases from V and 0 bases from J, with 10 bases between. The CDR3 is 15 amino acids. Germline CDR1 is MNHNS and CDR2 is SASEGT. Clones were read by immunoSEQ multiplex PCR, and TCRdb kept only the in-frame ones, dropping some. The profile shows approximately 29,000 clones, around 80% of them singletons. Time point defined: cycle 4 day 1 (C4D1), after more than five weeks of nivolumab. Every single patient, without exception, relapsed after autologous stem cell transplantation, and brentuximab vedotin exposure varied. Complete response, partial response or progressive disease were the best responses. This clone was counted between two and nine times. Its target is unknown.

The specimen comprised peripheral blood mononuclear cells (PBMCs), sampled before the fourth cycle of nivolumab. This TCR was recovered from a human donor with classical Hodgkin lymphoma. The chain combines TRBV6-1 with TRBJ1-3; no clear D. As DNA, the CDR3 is TGTGCCAGCAGTGCCGGGCGTGGCTCTGGAAACACCATATATTTT. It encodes CASSAGRGSGNTIYF.